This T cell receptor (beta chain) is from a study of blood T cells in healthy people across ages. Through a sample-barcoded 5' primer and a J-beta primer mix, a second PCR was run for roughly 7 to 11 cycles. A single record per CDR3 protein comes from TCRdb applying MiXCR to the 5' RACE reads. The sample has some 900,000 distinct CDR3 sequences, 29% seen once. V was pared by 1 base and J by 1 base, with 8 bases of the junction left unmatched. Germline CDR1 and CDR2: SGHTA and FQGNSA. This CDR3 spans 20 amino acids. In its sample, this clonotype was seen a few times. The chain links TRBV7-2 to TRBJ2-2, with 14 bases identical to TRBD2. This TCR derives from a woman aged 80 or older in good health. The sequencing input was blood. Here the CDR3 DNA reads TGTGCCAGCAGCTTAGTTATTGGACTAGCGGGGGGCCAGAACACCGGGGAGCTGTTTTTT. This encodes CASSLVIGLAGGQNTGELFF.